Presented here are 16 T cell receptor beta chains from one specimen sequenced in a study of blood T cell repertoires in COVID-19. Profiling relied on immunoSEQ multiplex PCR, and the TCRdb table lists in-frame clones only, not all of them. The sample lists about 51,000 clones; roughly 80% were seen once. What was sequenced was peripheral blood. The receptors were sampled from a human donor with acute or convalescent COVID-19. The donor label of this sample is uncertain.

V gene TRBV10-1 combines with J gene TRBJ2-1; TRBD1 agrees at 10 bases. V was pared by 9 bases and J by 6 bases, with 11 bases of the junction left unmatched. Germline loops: CDR1 WNHNN, CDR2 SYGVQD (reference sequence). CDR3 size: 15 residues. The CDR3 reads CASNPGTGESNEQFF. CDR3 in DNA: TGCGCCAGTAATCCCGGGACAGGGGAGAGCAATGAGCAGTTCTTC.

CDR3 nucleotide sequence: TGTGCCAGCAGTTCAGGTGCACAGGGGGCGGTCACCCTACCCTATAGCAATCAGCCCCAGCATTTT. Translated: CASSSGAQGAVTLPYSNQPQHF. V is TRBV28 and J is TRBJ1-5; 9 positions match TRBD1. The germline gives CDR1 MDHEN, CDR2 SYDVKM. V dropped 4 bases and J dropped 0; count of bases not matched to a gene: 22. The CDR3 consists of 22 residues.

The chain links TRBV7-8 to TRBJ1-1, with TRBD1 as a possible D gene (5 bases). V lost 5 bases and J 3 bases, leaving 22 bases between the germline ends. CDR1 SGHVS and CDR2 FQNEAQ come from the germline V gene. The CDR3 totals 17 residues. The CDR3 region has the DNA TGTGCCAGCAGCCCGAAGTTGGGGTGGGGGAGGGACACTGAAGCTTTCTTT. Amino acid sequence: CASSPKLGWGRDTEAFF. Combining the CDR3 with reference TRBV7-8 and TRBJ1-1 gives the whole variable domain GAGVSQSPRYKVAKRGQDVALRCDPISGHVSLFWYQQALGQGPEFLTYFQNEAQLDKSGLPSDRFFAERPEGSVSTLKIQRTQQEDSAVYLCASSPKLGWGRDTEAFFGQGTRLTVV.

The gene calls are TRBV2 and TRBJ2-1; 10 positions match TRBD2. The CDR3 is made up of 13 amino acids. V gave up 11 bases and J gave up 8 bases; unmatched junction bases: 9. CDR1 is SNHLY and CDR2 is FYNNEI in the germline V gene. The CDR3: CAAPYGTSDEQFF. CDR3 in DNA: TGTGCCGCCCCCTACGGGACTAGCGATGAGCAGTTCTTC. Complete variable domain (other parts from reference TRBV2 and TRBJ2-1): EPEVTQTPSHQVTQMGQEVILRCVPISNHLYFYWYRQILGQKVEFLVSFYNNEISEKSEIFDDQFSVERPDGSNFTLKIRSTKLEDSAMYFCAAPYGTSDEQFFGPGTRLTVL.

The V and J genes are TRBV10-3 and TRBJ1-3; 8 positions agree with TRBD1. The CDR3 loop spans 15 amino acids. Per germline, CDR1 ENHRY and CDR2 SYGVKD. Germline trimming cut 8 bases from V and 0 bases from J; bases unmatched to any gene: 6. CDR3 nucleotides: TGTGCCATCGGTAGGACAGGGAGCTCTGGAAACACCATATATTTT. As protein: CAIGRTGSSGNTIYF.

This clone was counted a single time. V gene TRBV10-3 combines with J gene TRBJ1-2, with D maybe TRBD1 (5 bases). V lost 6 bases and J lost 8, with 16 bases in between. Germline values: CDR1 ENHRY, CDR2 SYGVKD. The CDR3 runs to 13 residues. DNA of the CDR3: TGTGCCATCAGATACGGGGGATTCGGAGGCTACACCTTC. This encodes CAIRYGGFGGYTF.

This chain connects TRBV11-2 to TRBJ2-7; TRBD2 aligns across 9 bases. V lost 4 bases to trimming and J lost 2 bases; unmatched junction nucleotides: 12. The CDR3 loop spans 17 amino acids. Germline-derived CDR1 and CDR2 are SGHAT and FQNNGV. The CDR3 region is CASSYGWASGATYEQYF. Written as DNA, the CDR3 is TGTGCCAGCAGCTACGGTTGGGCTAGCGGGGCTACCTACGAGCAGTACTTC.

The gene calls are TRBV11-3 and TRBJ2-3; 13 bases map to TRBD2. Looked up from germline, CDR1 is SGHNT and CDR2 is YENEEA. The CDR3 runs 15 residues. V was pared by 5 bases and J by 7 bases, with 6 bases of the junction left unmatched. Here the CDR3 reads CASSPGLAGTHTQYF. CDR3 coding DNA: TGTGCCAGCAGCCCGGGACTAGCGGGGACCCATACGCAGTATTTT.

This rearrangement joins TRBV3-1 (or the pseudogene TRBV3-2) to TRBJ2-3; 7 bases are shared with TRBD2. J lost 6 bases, V lost 5 bases, and 11 bases had no gene match. CDR1 is LGHDT, CDR2 YNNKEL, per germline (reference sequence). The CDR3 covers 15 residues. CDR3 DNA: TGTGCCAGCAGCGCCATGGGGGGGTTGACTGATACGCAGTATTTT. This gives the protein CASSAMGGLTDTQYF.

This rearrangement joins TRBV5-4 to TRBJ2-5, with TRBD2 as a possible D gene (7 bases). Per germline, CDR1 SGHNT and CDR2 YYREEE (reference sequence). V lost 1 base, J lost 6 bases, and 16 bases lay in between. This CDR3 has 15 residues. The CDR3 loop is CASSLFSKGGKTQYF. The CDR3, as DNA: TGTGCCAGCAGCTTGTTTAGTAAGGGGGGGAAGACCCAGTACTTC.

The J gene is TRBJ1-1, the V gene TRBV10-3; TRBD1 might be the D (6 bases). This CDR3 has 11 amino acids. The V gene's germline CDR1 is ENHRY and CDR2 SYGVKD. V lost 11 bases and J 4 bases, leaving 11 bases between the germline ends. The CDR3 loop is CAVRDTTEAFF. CDR3 bases: TGTGCCGTCCGGGACACCACTGAAGCTTTCTTT.

This chain uses TRBV6-6 with TRBJ1-1; the match to TRBD1 covers 8 bases. The V segment lost 5 bases and the J segment 9 bases; nucleotides outside the gene matches: 11. The CDR3 length is 14 residues. The V gene's germline CDR1 is MNHNY and CDR2 SVGAGI (reference sequence). CDR3 DNA sequence: TGTGCCAGCAGTGACCCCGGACAGGGAGTGCAAGCTTTCTTT. Its translation is CASSDPGQGVQAFF.

This rearrangement joins TRBV7-9 to TRBJ1-2; D may be TRBD1 (5 bases). The CDR3 spans 11 residues. Germline CDR1 is SEHNR and CDR2 is FQNEAQ (reference sequence). Trimming removed 6 bases at V and 7 bases at J, with 9 bases between. In DNA form, the CDR3 reads TGTGCCAGCAGGCGGGACGCTGGCTACACCTTC. Translation: CASRRDAGYTF.

Only a few counts were recorded for this clone. The V and J genes are TRBV19 and TRBJ1-1; 8 positions agree with TRBD1. The V gene's germline CDR1 is LNHDA and CDR2 SQIVND (reference sequence). The CDR3 covers 16 residues. V gave up 6 bases and J gave up 3 bases; unmatched junction bases: 12. This chain's CDR3 is CASRSSGGAADTEAFF. As DNA, the CDR3 is TGTGCCAGTAGGTCGTCAGGGGGCGCGGCGGACACTGAAGCTTTCTTT.

Comment on this clone: Here the CDR3 omits its conserved ending phenylalanine or tryptophan, so a read error is the likely source. Because the CDR3's place on the DNA is in doubt, the DNA is left out and the CDR3 is given as listed by TCRdb. The chain employs TRBV11-3 and TRBJ1-5; no DNA check was done on the table's D call, TRBD1. CDR1 and CDR2 (germline): SGHNT, YENEEA. Both ends counted, the CDR3 spans 11 residues. The CDR3 sequence: CASSFFLSRQL.

The chain recombines TRBV2 with TRBJ1-5, with a possible D match to TRBD1 (6 bases). The V gene's germline CDR1 is SNHLY and CDR2 FYNNEI. The CDR3 contains 14 residues. V was trimmed by 7 bases and J by 6 bases, leaving 16 bases between them. The CDR3 here is CASNQADSFQPQHF. The CDR3 nucleotides read TGTGCCAGCAATCAAGCGGACAGCTTTCAGCCCCAGCATTTT.